This TCR beta chain was observed in a study of blood T cell repertoires in COVID-19. The overall study: COVID-19 samples from acute and convalescent phases originated in the United States, Italy and Spain. Sample material is recorded as cDNA or gDNA derived from T cells, B-cell-depleted T cells, or PBMCs.

The CDR3 covers 19 residues. CDR1 is MNHNY, CDR2 SVGAGI, per germline (reference sequence). Unmatched junction bases numbered 11, after V lost 5 bases and J lost 0 bases. In the source study's methods: Amplified reference gene primers provided the basis for estimating nucleated cell counts. Assay: immunoSEQ multiplex PCR; the TCRdb copy retains only in-frame clones and omits some. That table is the source of V, J and clone size, and D and trimming were worked out from the DNA. The sample contains around 250,000 clones, approximately 82% of which appear only once. Sequencing was carried out using peripheral blood. The gene calls are TRBV6-6 and TRBJ2-6; 9 nucleotides line up with TRBD1. The clonotype originates from a woman at least 80 years old with acute or convalescent COVID-19. The CDR3 spells CASSRLQGQGSSGANVLTF. In DNA, the CDR3 is TGTGCCAGCAGTAGATTGCAGGGACAGGGCTCCTCTGGGGCCAACGTCCTGACTTTC.